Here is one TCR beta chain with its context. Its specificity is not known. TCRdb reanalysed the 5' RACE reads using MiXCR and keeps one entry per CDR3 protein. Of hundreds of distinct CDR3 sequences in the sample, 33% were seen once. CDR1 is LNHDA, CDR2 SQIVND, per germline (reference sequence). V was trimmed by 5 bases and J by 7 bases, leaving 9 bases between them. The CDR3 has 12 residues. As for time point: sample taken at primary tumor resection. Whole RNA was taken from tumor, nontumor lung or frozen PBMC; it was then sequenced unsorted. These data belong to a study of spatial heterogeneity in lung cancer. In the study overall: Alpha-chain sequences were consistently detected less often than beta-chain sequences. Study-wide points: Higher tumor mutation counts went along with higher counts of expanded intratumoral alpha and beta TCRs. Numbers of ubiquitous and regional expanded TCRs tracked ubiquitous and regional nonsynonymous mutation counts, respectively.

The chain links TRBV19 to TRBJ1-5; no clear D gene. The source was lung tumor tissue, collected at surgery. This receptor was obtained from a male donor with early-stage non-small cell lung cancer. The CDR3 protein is CASSPMLQPQHF. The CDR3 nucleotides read TGTGCCAGTAGTCCAATGCTGCAGCCCCAGCATTTT.